A single T cell receptor (beta chain) is shown here with its context. No cognate antigen has been identified for it. No base qualities exist here, and no much larger clone lies one base off it. Library preparation was by multiplex PCR. Data came from an Illumina HiSeq 4000. CDR3 regions were amplified by Arm-PCR with iRepertoire HTBI primers to construct TCR beta libraries. PCR products were gel purified before sequencing. The paper's data handling went like this. A total of some 65 TRBV and some 15 TRBJ segments were identified across samples and were used for gene usage analysis of CDR3 amino acid clonotypes. Filtered high-quality paired reads were merged into contigs using COPE and FqMerger. BLAST was used to align contigs to the IMGT TRBV, TRBD and TRBJ reference genes, and CDR3 was defined following IMGT. Any clonotype with a frequency above 0.1% was counted as a highly expanded clone. Shannon entropy served as the measure of repertoire diversity, while the Gini coefficient captured V-J evenness. A clonotype found in more than one individual was treated as public. TCRdb itself trimmed the public reads at Q25 with fastp, ran MiXCR and retained productive beta chains. Entries that share a CDR3 protein sequence are merged under the most common genes and DNA. The V and J calls were determined by TCRdb, not by the authors. The sample table contains fewer than 450,000 distinct CDR3 sequences; only one count was recorded for over 12% of them. Together, the top ten hold under 9% of the sample.

This entry comes from a study of regulatory T cells in long-lasting Graves disease (dated by TCRdb to 2020 to 2023). About the investigation overall: Antithyroid drugs had been taken for less than 3 months by newly diagnosed Graves' disease patients. The study was registered as a clinical trial and conducted in China. A total of around 35 samples underwent TCR sequencing, from 13 patients with persistent Graves' disease and roughly 20 patients with newly diagnosed Graves' disease. This study used TCR sequencing and RNA sequencing of peripheral blood to compare persistent Graves' disease patients against newly diagnosed Graves' disease patients. What the study reported, not specific to this receptor: The authors acknowledged the small sample size as a limitation that may reduce accuracy. Compared with newly diagnosed patients, patients with persistent Graves' disease had lower TCR Shannon entropy and fewer highly expanded clones, which suggests clonal expansion. TRBV28, TRBJ1-2 and TRBJ2-5 were preferentially used in persistent disease, while TRBV20-1 and TRBJ2-1 were favored in newly diagnosed disease. Sequencing and analysis were limited to the TCR beta chain. A larger number of public clonotypes was shared among persistent patients (approximately 2,600) than among newly diagnosed patients (roughly 970). Only peripheral blood was studied, because thyroid tissue, the primary lesion, was inaccessible.

The meaning of the sample's time point label: newly diagnosed GD, antithyroid drugs for less than 3 months. RNA was extracted from PBMCs in TRIzol for both TCR sequencing and RNA sequencing. Graves' disease was diagnosed according to American Thyroid Association guidelines. Patients were recruited from an endocrinology department in Xi'an, China. Each patient gave 9 to 10 milliliters of peripheral blood, collected in an EDTA anticoagulant tube. PBMCs were isolated by Ficoll Paque Plus density gradient separation without further T cell sorting. An Agilent 2100 Bioanalyzer and agarose gel were used to check RNA quality, while a NanoDrop 2000 measured RNA concentration. The CDR3 covers 15 residues, taking in both the cysteine and the phenylalanine. Kept here is only the CDR3 DNA, which spans 45 bases and is read in frame from base 1. CDR1 and CDR2 are drawn from the germline V gene: SGHDN, FVKESK. V has 6 bases trimmed and J has 9 bases trimmed; junction bases matching no gene number 13.

The same specimen was also included in a second study, on T cells in Graves' hyperthyroidism and ophthalmopathy. The second investigation adds: Stable Graves' hyperthyroidism was defined as no progression to ophthalmopathy during 18 months of follow-up. Hyperthyroidism patients were newly diagnosed, with disease duration under 2 months, and aged 18 to 65 years. Any patient with an uncontrolled infection, another autoimmune disease, pregnancy or lactation was excluded. Diagnoses were established on the basis of clinical symptoms, serum thyroxine and TRAb, thyroid ultrasound, and orbital computed tomography. A first-round RT-PCR of the TCR CDR3 used the HTBI primer set with the Qiagen OneStep RT-PCR kit. Blood samples also contained most of the expanded thyroid clonotypes (frequency above 0.001), which suggests that blood repertoires may reflect thyroid immune responses. A 13 V-J signature model separated ophthalmopathy from stable hyperthyroidism, with approximately 87% sensitivity and approximately 81% specificity in cross-validation and 80%/75% in testing. In validation, progression to ophthalmopathy was predicted by the model with 55% to 71% sensitivity and just over 72% specificity, a median of roughly 6 months before onset. TCR V-J signatures able to tell the groups apart were searched for in a discovery cohort of around 95 patients, of whom over 40 had Graves' ophthalmopathy and 57 had stable Graves' hyperthyroidism. Whether ophthalmopathy could be predicted prospectively was tested in an independent validation cohort made up of some 20 hyperthyroidism patients plus 17 patients who later progressed to ophthalmopathy. The 100 or so discovery patients were divided at random into training and test sets in a 7:3 ratio. The study also compared thyroid tissue and blood T-cell repertoires from about six Graves' hyperthyroidism patients. Following sampling, methimazole starting at 30 mg daily was given to hyperthyroidism patients, and high-dose intravenous methylprednisolone was given to ophthalmopathy patients. Libraries were constructed in a second round of multiplex PCR, after which size selection and purification were carried out. The libraries were sequenced on an Illumina HiSeq2000 using paired-end 100 bp reads. SOAPnuke was used to process the raw data, with reads discarded if the reads contained adapters or uncalled bases, had a mean Phred below 15, or lacked an exact constant-primer or identifier match. High-quality paired reads were merged with COPE v1.2.5, and unique nucleotide sequences were defined as clonotypes. Clonotypes were aligned to IMGT TRBV, TRBD and TRBJ reference segments using MiTCR v1.1. Only V-J combinations with frequency above 0.0001, covering approximately 99% of repertoires, were analysed. A TCS score was defined as the ratio of F50 (clonal expansion) to E x V (chaos), with BLOSUM62-based TCRdist applied between CDR3 peptides within each V-J. Welch's t-statistics and random forest reduced 514 V-J features to under 15, which were used in a naive Bayes classifier (R e1071). No statistical method was used to set the sample size in advance, and investigators knew the group allocation. The paper reports TCR Vbeta CDR3 sequencing of more than 120 peripheral blood samples: approximately 43 ophthalmopathy, fewer than 80 hyperthyroidism and approximately 17 progressor patients.

The material was peripheral blood mononuclear cells (PBMCs), obtained at new diagnosis, from a patient treated with antithyroid drugs. This receptor was identified in a woman aged 40 to 49 with Graves disease. Donor details come from another sample of the same person, matched by shared clones. The sequence links TRBV14 to TRBJ2-1, with 8 bases aligning to TRBD1. The CDR3 corresponds to CASRGQGFGRAEQFF. The DNA sequence follows: TGTGCCAGCAGAGGACAGGGATTCGGGAGAGCTGAGCAGTTCTTC.